A single sample gave rise to the 11 T cell receptor beta chains below, sequenced in a study of blood T cell repertoires in COVID-19. Assay: immunoSEQ multiplex PCR; the TCRdb copy retains only in-frame clones and omits some. Of some 170,000 clones listed, more than 65% are singletons. The specimen was PBMCs or T cells enriched from blood (not recorded which). The receptors come from a man aged 45 to 65 who had recovered from COVID-19.

The gene calls are TRBV5-6 and TRBJ1-6; a possible D gene is TRBD1 (5 bases). Deletions cut 2 bases from V and 1 base from J, with 13 bases between. CDR3 length equals 17 residues. The V gene's germline CDR1 is SGHDT and CDR2 YYEEEE. In DNA form, the CDR3 reads TGTGCCAGCAGCTTAGTGGAGGGGAGGTCCTATAATTCACCCCTCCACTTT. Encoded protein: CASSLVEGRSYNSPLHF.

The chain is built from TRBV5-1 and TRBJ2-1; 7 positions match TRBD1. The germline gives CDR1 SGHRS, CDR2 YFSETQ. V gave up 0 bases and J gave up 2 bases; unmatched junction bases: 5. The CDR3 has 16 amino acids. CDR3 region: CASSLGGTGAYNEQFF. In DNA form, the CDR3 reads TGCGCCAGCAGCTTGGGAGGAACAGGGGCCTACAATGAGCAGTTCTTC. Complete variable domain (other parts from reference TRBV5-1 and TRBJ2-1): KAGVTQTPRYLIKTRGQQVTLSCSPISGHRSVSWYQQTPGQGLQFLFEYFSETQRNKGNFPGRFSGRQFSNSRSEMNVSTLELGDSALYLCASSLGGTGAYNEQFFGPGTRLTVL.

The chain carries TRBV9 and TRBJ1-2; no clear D. V was shortened by 1 base and J by 6 bases, with 16 bases between the two germline ends. This CDR3 region has 15 residues. CDR1 is SGDLS and CDR2 is YYNGEE in the germline V gene. This CDR3 reads CASSVLTRILHGYTF. CDR3 nucleotides: TGTGCCAGCAGCGTACTAACGCGAATCCTCCATGGCTACACCTTC.

The rearrangement links TRBV23-1 to TRBJ1-1; TRBD1 aligns across 8 bases. TRBV23-1 is an ORF, and what it does is uncertain. CDR3 length equals 17 residues. V lost 0 bases to trimming and J lost 1 base; unmatched junction nucleotides: 7. The CDR3 here is CASSQSGQAIRNTEAFF. The CDR3, as DNA: TGCGCCAGCAGTCAATCGGGACAGGCCATAAGGAACACTGAAGCTTTCTTT.

The chain carries TRBV7-9 and TRBJ1-5; D gene ambiguous. This CDR3 is 13 amino acids long. The germline V and J ends were trimmed by 2 bases and 7 bases, with 9 bases remaining between them. Germline-derived CDR1 and CDR2 are SEHNR and FQNEAQ (reference sequence). CDR3 residues: CASSLLADQPQHF. The CDR3 DNA is TGTGCCAGCAGCTTATTAGCGGACCAGCCCCAGCATTTT.

The chain carries TRBV7-3 and TRBJ2-3, with 8 bases identical to TRBD2. The V gene end was trimmed by 5 bases and the J gene end by 4 bases; junction bases not matched to a gene: 11. Germline CDR1 is SGHTA and CDR2 is FQGTGA. This CDR3 is built from 16 residues. CDR3 protein: CASSDTRAGVADTQYF. The CDR3 DNA follows: TGTGCCAGCAGCGATACTAGAGCGGGGGTCGCAGATACGCAGTATTTT.

About this clone: The junction shows a germline mismatch at one end, possibly a read error. The chain couples TRBV7-7 to TRBJ1-4; 10 nucleotides agree with TRBD1. This CDR3 spans 14 amino acids. CDR1 is SSHAT and CDR2 is FNYEAQ in the germline V gene (reference sequence). In DNA, the CDR3 is TGTGCTAGCAGCCCGGGACAGGGGCGTGAAAAACTGTTTTTT. Amino acids: CASSPGQGREKLFF.

The chain couples TRBV7-5 to TRBJ1-1; the DNA was not used to check the table's D call, TRBD1. TRBV7-5 is noted as a pseudogene. CDR3 size: 13 residues. The CDR3 protein is CARSPTGNTEAFF. CDR3 DNA sequence: TGTGCCAGAAGCCCGACAGGGAACACTGAAGCTTTCTTT.

The chain carries TRBV23-1 and TRBJ2-3; 10 nucleotides line up with TRBD1. TRBV23-1 is an ORF, and what it does is uncertain. The V and J ends lost 3 bases and 0 bases, in that order; junction bases with no gene match: 6. CDR3 length: 17 residues. The chain's CDR3 is CASSHPGTGASTDTQYF. CDR3 bases: TGCGCCAGCAGTCACCCCGGGACAGGGGCCAGCACAGATACGCAGTATTTT.

This clone turned up a few times. DNA of the CDR3: TGTGCCAGCTCACGTCAAGAGTCTAGCGGGGGCCGGGAGCAGTACTTC. Residues: CASSRQESSGGREQYF. V is TRBV18 and J is TRBJ2-7, with 10 bases fitting TRBD2. CDR1 and CDR2 from the germline V gene are KGHSH and LQKENI. The V gene end was trimmed by 4 bases and the J gene end by 7 bases; junction bases not matched to a gene: 13. The CDR3 runs to 16 residues.

This chain uses TRBV10-3 with TRBJ1-2; D unresolved. Trimming removed 2 bases from V and 0 bases from J, with 13 bases in between. Per germline, CDR1 ENHRY and CDR2 SYGVKD. The CDR3 extends over 16 amino acids. CDR3 residues: CAISEPHRQTNYGYTF. CDR3 in DNA: TGTGCCATCAGTGAGCCTCACAGACAAACTAACTATGGCTACACCTTC.